This T cell receptor beta chain emerged from a study of graft-versus-host responses after intestinal transplantation. Profiled with immunoSEQ multiplex PCR; TCRdb holds only in-frame clones, not every one. The sample has more than 75,000 clones, around 90% seen once. A note on this clone: Its antigen is still unknown.

The TCR sequence derives from a human donor who was the organ donor for an intestinal transplant. The specimen was unstimulated CD4+ T cells sorted from spleen or lymph node cells, collected before transplant.

CDR3 region: CASSIALSTGNYGYTF. The CDR3, as DNA: TGTGCCAGTAGTATAGCCTTGTCGACAGGCAACTATGGCTACACCTTC. This chain connects TRBV19 to TRBJ1-2; a possible D gene is TRBD1 (6 bases). Deletions cut 1 base from V and 2 bases from J, with 14 bases between. The germline gives CDR1 LNHDA, CDR2 SQIVND (reference sequence). The CDR3 contains 16 residues.